This T cell receptor beta chain was retrieved from a study of blood T cells in healthy people across ages (dated by TCRdb to 2015 to 2017). Study-wide context: In model experiments, template switching captured about one uniquely barcoded TCR beta cDNA molecule for every two T cells. Using deep sequencing normalized with unique cDNA molecular identifiers, the study measured how TCR beta repertoire diversity changes with age. The donors were split into four age groups: young (average around 17 years), middle-aged (about 40), aged (approximately 60) and long-lived (82). To avoid experimental bias, donors of different ages were spread randomly across the sequencing lanes. Using the same blood draw, the study looked at two additional independent replicas of 1 million unique cDNA reads for two donors, one aged 18 to 30 and the other aged 80 or older. The investigation overall reported the following: There was a strong correlation between observed TCR beta diversity and the percentage of naive T cells measured by flow cytometry. Donor CMV infection status was unknown, potentially confounding age-related changes in expanded clonotypes. Bulk unsorted PBMC profiling prevented conclusive comparison of naive and antigen-experienced compartments. As age increased, observed TCR beta diversity per million T cells dropped in a roughly linear way, and a significant reduction was already evident by age about 40. Estimates of total diversity based on one million sequenced T cells were considered lower bounds and underestimates. Compared with the aged group, the long-lived group had more naive CD4+ T cells, fewer expanded clones and increased TCR diversity, a pattern suggesting age selection.

The germline V gene specifies SGHRS as CDR1 and YFSETQ as CDR2. The CDR3 sequence holds 16 residues, the cysteine and phenylalanine included. Only the CDR3 portion is preserved as DNA: 48 bases, with reading frame beginning at the first base. Points on this clonotype: Its antigen is unknown. This may stem from a read error, because a much larger clone lies one nucleotide away.

Donors were about 36 systemically healthy Caucasian individuals from Russia aged about 6 to 100 years. Each donor gave 8 to 10 milliliters of peripheral blood, collected into EDTA-treated Vacutainer tubes. Ficoll-Paque density-gradient centrifugation was used to isolate PBMCs, with at least 6.5 million per sample. Total RNA, at least 6 micrograms per sample, was extracted from PBMCs with Trizol reagent. For every donor, flow cytometry on a PBMC aliquot measured the percentage of naive CD45RAhigh/CD27high T cells. Libraries came from 5' RACE. Instrument on record: Illumina HiSeq 2500. A second PCR of roughly 6 to 12 cycles was run with a J-beta primer mix and a sample-barcoded 5' primer. A template-switch 5' adaptor carrying 12 random nucleotides introduced a unique molecular identifier onto each TCR beta cDNA molecule. Each sample yielded at least 3 million CDR3-containing paired-end reads. All of the RNA was converted into first-strand cDNA using the Mint cDNA synthesis kit, with a TRBC-specific oligonucleotide serving as the primer. Following uracil-DNA glycosylase treatment, a first 18-cycle PCR with universal primers M1SS and BC2_uni_R was performed on all cDNA. Concerning the study's data processing: Normalization of each sample was performed by random selection of 1 million high-quality reads, each carrying a distinct molecular identifier. Instead of being binned into consensus sequences, reads that shared molecular identifiers were thrown out. MiTCR, with a Q25 quality threshold and the strictest error-elimination algorithm, was used for CDR3 identification, clonotype clustering and error correction. Lower-bound total TCR beta diversity was estimated with a nonparametric unseen species model using Euler transformation. Through fastp at Q25 and MiXCR, TCRdb rebuilt clones from the public reads, retaining in-frame beta chains. Rows with a matching CDR3 protein are joined into one entry that keeps the most common DNA and genes. TCRdb, not the original authors, processed these V and J calls. Counted in this sample were about 1 million distinct CDR3 sequences; 35% to 55% of them appeared once. About 20% of the sample is in the top ten clones.

Sequencing was done on a sample of blood. The source of this sequence is a woman aged 55-75 years in good health. The chain joins TRBV5-1 to TRBJ2-1, and 9 bases in between align with TRBD2. The J call may be incorrect, as the DNA end agrees better with TRBJ2-7. The bases read TGCGCCAGCAGCTTGGAGGTAGCGGGAGCCTACAATGAGCAGTACTTC. The resulting protein is CASSLEVAGAYNEQYF.